This T cell receptor beta chain emerged from a study of T-cell memory formation after mild COVID-19. A single record per CDR3 protein comes from TCRdb applying MiXCR to the 5' RACE reads. The table lists fewer than 110,000 distinct CDR3 sequences, approximately 15% of them singletons. Per the germline V gene, CDR1 is LGHNA and CDR2 is YSLEER. There are 12 residues in the CDR3. Trimming took 1 base from V and 6 from J, leaving 4 bases between them. This clonotype appeared a few times. The clonotype comes from a man aged 18 to 29 who had mild COVID-19 (a few samples of this study predate the infection). Cell type and time point are not known. The chain joins TRBV4-3 to TRBJ2-1; D unclear. The sample consisted of PBMCs or a T cell subset sorted from them (not recorded which). CDR3 amino acids: CASSQGGNEQFF. The CDR3, as DNA: TGCGCCAGCAGCCAAGGCGGCAATGAGCAGTTCTTC.